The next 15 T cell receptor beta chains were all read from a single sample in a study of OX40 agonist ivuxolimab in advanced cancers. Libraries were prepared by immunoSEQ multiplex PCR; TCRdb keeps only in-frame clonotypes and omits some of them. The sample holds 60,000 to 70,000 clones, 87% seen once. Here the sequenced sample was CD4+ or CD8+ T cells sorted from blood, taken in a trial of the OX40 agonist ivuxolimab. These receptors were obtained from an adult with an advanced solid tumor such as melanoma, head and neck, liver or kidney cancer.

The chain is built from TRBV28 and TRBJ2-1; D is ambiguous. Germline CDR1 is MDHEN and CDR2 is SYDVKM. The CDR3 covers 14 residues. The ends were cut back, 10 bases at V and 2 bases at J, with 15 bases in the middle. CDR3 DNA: TGTGCCACCGTTACCTCCCGGACCTACAATGAGCAGTTCTTC. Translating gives CATVTSRTYNEQFF.

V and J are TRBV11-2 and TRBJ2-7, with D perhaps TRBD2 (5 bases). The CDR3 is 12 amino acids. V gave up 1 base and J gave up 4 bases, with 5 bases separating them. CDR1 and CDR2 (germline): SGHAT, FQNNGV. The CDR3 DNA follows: TGTGCCAGCAGCTTAGCGGGATACGAGCAGTACTTC. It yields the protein CASSLAGYEQYF.

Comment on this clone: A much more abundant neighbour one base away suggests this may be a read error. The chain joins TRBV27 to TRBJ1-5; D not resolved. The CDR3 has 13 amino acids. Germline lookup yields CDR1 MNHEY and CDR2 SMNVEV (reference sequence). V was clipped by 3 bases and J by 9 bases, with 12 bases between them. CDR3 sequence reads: CASSFRIEAPQHF. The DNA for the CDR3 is TGTGCCAGCAGTTTCAGGATAGAGGCGCCCCAGCATTTT.

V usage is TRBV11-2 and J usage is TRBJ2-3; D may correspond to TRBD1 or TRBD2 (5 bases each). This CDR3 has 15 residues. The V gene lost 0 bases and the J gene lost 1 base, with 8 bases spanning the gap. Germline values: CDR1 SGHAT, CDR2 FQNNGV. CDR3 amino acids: CASSLEGTGTDTQYF. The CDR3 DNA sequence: TGTGCCAGCAGCTTAGAAGGGACGGGCACAGATACGCAGTATTTT.

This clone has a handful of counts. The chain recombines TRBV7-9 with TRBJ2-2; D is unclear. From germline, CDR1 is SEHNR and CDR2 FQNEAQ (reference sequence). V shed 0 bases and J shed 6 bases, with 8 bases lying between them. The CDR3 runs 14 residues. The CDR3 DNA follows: TGTGCCAGCAGCTTAGCGGGGAAGGCCGGGGAGCTGTTTTTT. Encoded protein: CASSLAGKAGELFF.

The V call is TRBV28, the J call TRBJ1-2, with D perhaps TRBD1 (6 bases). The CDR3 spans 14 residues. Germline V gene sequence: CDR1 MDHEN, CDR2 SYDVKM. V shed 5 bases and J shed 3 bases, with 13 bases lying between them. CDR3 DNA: TGTGCCAGCAGTGGCTCGGACAGACACTATGGCTACACCTTC. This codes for CASSGSDRHYGYTF.

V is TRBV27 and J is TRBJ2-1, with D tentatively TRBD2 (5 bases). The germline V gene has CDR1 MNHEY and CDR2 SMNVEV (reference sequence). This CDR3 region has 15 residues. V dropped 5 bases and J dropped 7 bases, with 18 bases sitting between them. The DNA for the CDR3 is TGTGCCAGCAGTCCCTTGGGAGTTATCAGTAATGAGCAGTTCTTC. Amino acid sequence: CASSPLGVISNEQFF.

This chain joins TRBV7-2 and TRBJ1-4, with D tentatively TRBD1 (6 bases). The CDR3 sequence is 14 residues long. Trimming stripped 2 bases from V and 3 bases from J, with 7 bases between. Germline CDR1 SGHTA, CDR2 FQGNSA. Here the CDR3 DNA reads TGTGCCAGCAGCTTAACAGGGCCTAATGAAAAACTGTTTTTT. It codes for CASSLTGPNEKLFF.

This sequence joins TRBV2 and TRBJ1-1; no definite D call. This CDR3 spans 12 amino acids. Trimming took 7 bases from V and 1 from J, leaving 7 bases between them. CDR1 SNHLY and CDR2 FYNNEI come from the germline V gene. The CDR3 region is CASTQENTEAFF. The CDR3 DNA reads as TGTGCCAGCACCCAGGAGAACACTGAAGCTTTCTTT.

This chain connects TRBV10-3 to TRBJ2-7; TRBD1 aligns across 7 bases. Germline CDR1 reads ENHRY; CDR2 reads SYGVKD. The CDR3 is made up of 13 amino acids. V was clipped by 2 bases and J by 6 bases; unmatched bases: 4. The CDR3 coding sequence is TGTGCCATCAGTGAGGGACAGGCTTTCGAGCAGTACTTC. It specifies CAISEGQAFEQYF.

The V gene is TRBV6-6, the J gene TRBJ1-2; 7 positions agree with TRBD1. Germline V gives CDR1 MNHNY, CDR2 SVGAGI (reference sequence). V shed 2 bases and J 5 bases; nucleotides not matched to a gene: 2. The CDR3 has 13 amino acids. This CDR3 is CASSYTGVYGYTF. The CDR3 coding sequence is TGTGCCAGCAGTTACACAGGGGTATATGGCTACACCTTC.

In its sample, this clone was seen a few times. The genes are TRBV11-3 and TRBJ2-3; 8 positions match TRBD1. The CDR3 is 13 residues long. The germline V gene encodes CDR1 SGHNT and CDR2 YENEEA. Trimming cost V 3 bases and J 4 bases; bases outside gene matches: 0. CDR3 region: CASSLDRADTQYF. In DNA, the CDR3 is TGTGCCAGCAGCTTGGACAGGGCAGATACGCAGTATTTT.

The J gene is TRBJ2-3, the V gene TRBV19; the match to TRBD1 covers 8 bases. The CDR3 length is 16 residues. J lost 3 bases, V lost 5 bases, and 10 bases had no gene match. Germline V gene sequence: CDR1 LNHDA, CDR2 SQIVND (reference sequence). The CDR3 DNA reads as TGTGCCAGTAGTGCGGACAGGGTTAGGGGGACAGATACGCAGTATTTT. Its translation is CASSADRVRGTDTQYF.

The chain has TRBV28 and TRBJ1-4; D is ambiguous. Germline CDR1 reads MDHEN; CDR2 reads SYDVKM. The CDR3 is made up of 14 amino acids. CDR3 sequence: CASGNYATNEKLFF. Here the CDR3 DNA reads TGTGCTAGTGGCAACTATGCAACTAATGAAAAACTGTTTTTT.

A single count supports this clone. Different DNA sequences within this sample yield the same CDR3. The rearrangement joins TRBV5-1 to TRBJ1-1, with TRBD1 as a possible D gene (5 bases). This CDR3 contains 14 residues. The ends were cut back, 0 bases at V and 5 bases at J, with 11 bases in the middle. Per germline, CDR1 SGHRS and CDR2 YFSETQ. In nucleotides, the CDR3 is TGCGCCAGCAGCTTGGCGGGGCGAGGGACTGAAGCTTTCTTT. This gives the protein CASSLAGRGTEAFF.